These T cell receptor beta chains were read from a single sample in a study of metastatic and nonmetastatic thyroid tumors. TCRdb re-called clones via MiXCR from the PCR reads. The sample includes 35,000 to 50,000 clones, about 17% of them seen just once. The source material was tumor tissue. These receptors all stem from a female donor with papillary thyroid cancer or a benign thyroid nodule (not recorded which). Some clones in this sample may be carry-over from other donors' samples. Each CDR3 is given with its conserved first and last residue. A D gene is named only where the DNA matches it firmly. Only some rows state a clone size, as once, few, many or a class for expanded clones.

>many|14|TRBV11-1|TRBJ1-1|.
TGTGCCAGCAGCTTAACGGATGGGCACACTGAAGCTTTCTTT
CASSLTDGHTEAFF
>many|15|TRBV12-3/TRBV12-4|TRBJ2-1|.
TGTGCCAGCAGTTTGCCGCTGAGCTCCTACAATGAGCAGTTCTTC
CASSLPLSSYNEQFF
>many|16|TRBV11-2|TRBJ2-7|.
TGTGCCAGCAGCCCCGGTGGGGCAGGGAATCTTTGGGAGCAGTACTTC
CASSPGGAGNLWEQYF
>many|15|TRBV3-1|TRBJ2-7|.
TGTGCCAGCAGCCAAGGCCTAGCGAGCTCCTACGAGCAGTACTTC
CASSQGLASSYEQYF
>.|16|TRBV11-1|TRBJ2-2|.
TGTTCCAGCAGCTTAAGTTCAAGGCCCGGGACCGGGGAGCTGTTTTTT
CSSSLSSRPGTGELFF
>few|14|TRBV19|TRBJ2-3|.
TGTGCCAGTAAGGAGACTAGAGGAACAGATACGCAGTATTTT
CASKETRGTDTQYF
>.|12|TRBV4-2|TRBJ2-3|.
TGTGCCAGCAGCCCAGAGATGGATACGCAGTATTTT
CASSPEMDTQYF
>many|16|TRBV5-1|TRBJ2-7|TRBD2
TGCGCCAGCAGCGAACCAGGGATTCGGACTAGAGACGAGCAGTACTTC
CASSEPGIRTRDEQYF
>.|15|TRBV6-2/TRBV6-3|TRBJ2-7|TRBD1
TGTGCCAGCAGTTACAGACCCGACAGGGCTGACGAGCAGTACTTC
CASSYRPDRADEQYF
>.|13|TRBV4-2|TRBJ2-5|.
TGTGCTATCAGCCAAGCCGGGCAAGAGACCCAGTACTTC
CAISQAGQETQYF
>.|12|TRBV20-1|TRBJ2-7|TRBD1
TGCAGTGCCCAGGGGGCGTGCGACGAGCAGTACTTC
CSAQGACDEQYF
>many|17|TRBV27|TRBJ1-1|.
TGTGCCAGCAGTTTATGGGAGGGGGGGCGAAGGAACACTGAAGCTTTCTTT
CASSLWEGGRRNTEAFF
>many|15|TRBV19|TRBJ1-4|.
TGTGCCAGCACTGCATTGGGGGCGTCTAATGAAAAACTGTTTTTT
CASTALGASNEKLFF
>.|14|TRBV7-6|TRBJ1-6|TRBD1
TGTGCCAGCAGCTTAACGGACAGGGGTTCACCCCTCCACTTT
CASSLTDRGSPLHF
>many|14|TRBV3-1|TRBJ2-1|TRBD2
TGTGCCAGCAGGAGGACTAGCGGGAGGAATGAGCAGTTCTTC
CASRRTSGRNEQFF
>many|16|TRBV9|TRBJ1-3|.
TGTGCCAGCAGCGTGAGAACAGGGACTACTGGAAACACCATATATTTT
CASSVRTGTTGNTIYF
>many|20|TRBV12-3/TRBV12-4|TRBJ2-5|TRBD1
TGTGCCAGCAGTTCCAATCCTGTTTGGGACAGGGACCTACCCCAAGAGACCCAGTACTTC
CASSSNPVWDRDLPQETQYF
>many|16|TRBV5-1|TRBJ1-4|.
TGCGCCAGCAGCTCGGAAGGGGATCCCACTAATGAAAAACTGTTTTTT
CASSSEGDPTNEKLFF
>many|13|TRBV7-7|TRBJ1-5|.
TGTGCTAGCAGCTTAGCGGCCGATCAGCCCCAGCATTTT
CASSLAADQPQHF
>.|12|TRBV11-1|TRBJ2-5|.
TGTGCCAGCAGCTTCGACAGGGAGACCCAGTACTTC
CASSFDRETQYF
>many|18|TRBV5-1|TRBJ2-5|.
TGCGCCAGCAGCTTCCAGCCCGGGGGTAGCGGATTGGGGGAGACCCAGTACTTC
CASSFQPGGSGLGETQYF
>many|15|TRBV5-1|TRBJ2-2|TRBD2
TGCGCCAGCAGCCTCCCGGAGCGGGAGGGCGGGGAGCTGTTTTTT
CASSLPEREGGELFF
>.|12|TRBV20-1|TRBJ2-3|TRBD2
TGCAGTTCTCCAGCGGGAACAGATACGCAGTATTTT
CSSPAGTDTQYF
>many|12|TRBV27|TRBJ2-4|TRBD1
TGTGCCAGCGGTACAGGGGTAAACATTCAGTACTTC
CASGTGVNIQYF
>many|18|TRBV9|TRBJ2-5|.
TGTGCCAGCAGCGTAGCGCCGGGGTCCGGGGGGACACAAGAGACCCAGTACTTC
CASSVAPGSGGTQETQYF
>many|13|TRBV20-1|TRBJ2-1|.
TGCAGTGCTAGAGACCAGACTAACAATGAGCAGTTCTTC
CSARDQTNNEQFF
>many|15|TRBV5-1|TRBJ2-1|TRBD2
TGCGCCAGCACCCCTGGATCAGCGGGAGACAATGAGCAGTTCTTC
CASTPGSAGDNEQFF
>many|16|TRBV28|TRBJ2-7|TRBD2
TGTGCCAGCAGTTTATGGGCTAGCGGGAGGAAGTACGAGCAGTACTTC
CASSLWASGRKYEQYF
>many|11|TRBV7-9|TRBJ1-1|.
TGTGCCAGCAGCTTACAGGTAGAAGCTTTCTTT
CASSLQVEAFF
>many|13|TRBV7-9|TRBJ1-2|.
TGTGCCAGCAGTCGTGACAGCGGGTATGGCTACACCTTC
CASSRDSGYGYTF
>many|14|TRBV19|TRBJ2-1|.
TGTGCCAGTAGTATTGGTCAGGGGCGGAGTGAGCAGTTCTTC
CASSIGQGRSEQFF
>many|13|TRBV6-2/TRBV6-3|TRBJ2-3|.
TGTGCCAGCAGTTACTCGAATCCCCCTCGGTTGTATTTT
CASSYSNPPRLYF